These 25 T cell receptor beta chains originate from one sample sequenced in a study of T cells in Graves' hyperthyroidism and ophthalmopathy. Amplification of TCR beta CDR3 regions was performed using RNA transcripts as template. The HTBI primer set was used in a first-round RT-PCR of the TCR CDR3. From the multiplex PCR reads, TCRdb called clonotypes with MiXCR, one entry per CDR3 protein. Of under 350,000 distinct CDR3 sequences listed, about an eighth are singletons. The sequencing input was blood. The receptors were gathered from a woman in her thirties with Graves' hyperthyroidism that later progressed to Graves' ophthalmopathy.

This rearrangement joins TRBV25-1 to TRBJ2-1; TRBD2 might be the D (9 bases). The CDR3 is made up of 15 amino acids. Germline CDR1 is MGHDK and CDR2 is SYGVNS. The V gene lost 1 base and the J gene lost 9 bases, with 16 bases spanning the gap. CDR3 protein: CASSESLAGQVEQFF. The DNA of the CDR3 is TGTGCCAGCAGTGAATCCCTAGCGGGACAGGTTGAGCAGTTCTTC.

The CDR3 protein is CASSLSDSSNQPQHF. DNA of the CDR3: TGTGCCAGCAGTCTGTCGGACAGTAGCAATCAGCCCCAGCATTTT. This chain links TRBV28 with TRBJ1-5, with D possibly matching TRBD1 (6 bases). CDR1 MDHEN and CDR2 SYDVKM come from the germline V gene. Trimming left V 5 bases short and J 0 bases short, with 11 bases between. This CDR3 spans 15 amino acids.

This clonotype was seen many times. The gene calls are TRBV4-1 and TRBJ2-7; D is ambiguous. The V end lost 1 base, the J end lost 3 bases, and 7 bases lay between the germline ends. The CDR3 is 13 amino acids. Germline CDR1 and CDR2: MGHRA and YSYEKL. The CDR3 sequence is CASSQVLDYEQYF. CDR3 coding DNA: TGCGCCAGCAGCCAAGTTCTGGACTACGAGCAGTACTTC.

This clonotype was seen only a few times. The CDR3: CASSVGSGRLNTQYF. The CDR3 bases are TGTGCCAGCAGCGTAGGTAGCGGGAGGTTAAATACGCAGTATTTT. The chain couples TRBV9 to TRBJ2-3; 10 positions match TRBD2. Germline CDR1 is SGDLS and CDR2 is YYNGEE. The V and J ends lost 0 bases and 7 bases, in that order; junction bases with no gene match: 5. This CDR3 contains 15 residues.

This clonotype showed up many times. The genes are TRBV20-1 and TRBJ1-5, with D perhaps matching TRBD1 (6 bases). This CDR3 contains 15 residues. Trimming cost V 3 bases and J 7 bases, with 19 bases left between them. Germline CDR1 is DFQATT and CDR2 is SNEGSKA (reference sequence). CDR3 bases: TGCAGTGCTAGTCGGAAGGGGGTATTGGTGCAGCCCCAGCATTTT. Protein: CSASRKGVLVQPQHF.

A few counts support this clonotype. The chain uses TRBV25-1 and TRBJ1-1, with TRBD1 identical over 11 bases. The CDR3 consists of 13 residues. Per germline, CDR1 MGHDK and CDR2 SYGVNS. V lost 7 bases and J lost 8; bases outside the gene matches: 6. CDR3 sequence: CASNRRTGGEAFF. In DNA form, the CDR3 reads TGTGCCAGCAATCGCCGGACAGGGGGCGAAGCTTTCTTT.

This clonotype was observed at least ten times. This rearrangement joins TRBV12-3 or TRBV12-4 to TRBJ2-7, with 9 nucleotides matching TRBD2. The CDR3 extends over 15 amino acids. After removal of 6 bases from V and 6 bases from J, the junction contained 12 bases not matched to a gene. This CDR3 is CASSPFEISGSEQYF. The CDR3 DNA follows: TGTGCCAGCAGCCCCTTCGAGATTAGCGGGAGCGAGCAGTACTTC.

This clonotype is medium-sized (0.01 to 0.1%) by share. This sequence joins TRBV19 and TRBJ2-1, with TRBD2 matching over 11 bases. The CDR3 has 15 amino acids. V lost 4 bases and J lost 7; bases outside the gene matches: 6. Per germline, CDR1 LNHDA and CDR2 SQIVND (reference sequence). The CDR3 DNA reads TGTGCCAGTAGTAATAGCGGGAGGGGTTCAAATGAGCAGTTCTTC. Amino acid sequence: CASSNSGRGSNEQFF. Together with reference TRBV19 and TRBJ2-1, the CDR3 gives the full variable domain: DGGITQSPKYLFRKEGQNVTLSCEQNLNHDAMYWYRQDPGQGLRLIYYSQIVNDFQKGDIAEGYSVSREKKESFPLTVTSAQKNPTAFYLCASSNSGRGSNEQFFGPGTRLTVL.

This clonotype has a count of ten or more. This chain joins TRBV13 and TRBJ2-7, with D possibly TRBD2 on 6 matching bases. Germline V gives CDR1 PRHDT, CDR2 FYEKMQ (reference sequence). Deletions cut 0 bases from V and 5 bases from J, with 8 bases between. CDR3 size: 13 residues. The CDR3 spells CASSLGLAHEQYF. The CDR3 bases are TGTGCCAGCAGCTTAGGACTAGCTCACGAGCAGTACTTC.

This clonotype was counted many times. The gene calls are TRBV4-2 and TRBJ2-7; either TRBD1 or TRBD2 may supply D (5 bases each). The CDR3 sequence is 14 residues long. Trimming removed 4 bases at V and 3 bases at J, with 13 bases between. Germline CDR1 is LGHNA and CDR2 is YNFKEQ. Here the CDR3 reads CASSRRDADYEQYF. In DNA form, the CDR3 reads TGTGCCAGCAGCCGACGGGACGCAGACTACGAGCAGTACTTC.

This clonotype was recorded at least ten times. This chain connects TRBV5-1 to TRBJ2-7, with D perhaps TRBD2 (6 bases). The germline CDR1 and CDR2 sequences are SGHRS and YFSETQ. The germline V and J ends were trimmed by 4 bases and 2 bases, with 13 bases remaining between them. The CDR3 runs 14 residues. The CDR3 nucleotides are TGCGCCAGCAGCGCGGACTACATTCCCTACGAGCAGTACTTC. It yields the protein CASSADYIPYEQYF.

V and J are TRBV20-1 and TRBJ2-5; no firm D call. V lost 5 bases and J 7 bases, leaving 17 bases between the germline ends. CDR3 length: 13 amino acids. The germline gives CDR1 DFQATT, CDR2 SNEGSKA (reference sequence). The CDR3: CSAAGLSFGTQYF. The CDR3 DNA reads TGCAGTGCTGCCGGGCTTTCATTCGGGACCCAGTACTTC.

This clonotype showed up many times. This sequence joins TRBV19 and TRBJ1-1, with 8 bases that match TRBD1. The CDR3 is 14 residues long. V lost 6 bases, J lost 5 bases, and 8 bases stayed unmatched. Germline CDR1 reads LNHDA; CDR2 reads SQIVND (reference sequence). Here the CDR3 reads CASSWTGSATEAFF. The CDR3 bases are TGTGCCAGTAGCTGGACAGGGTCGGCGACTGAAGCTTTCTTT.

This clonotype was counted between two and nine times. CDR3 in DNA: TGCAGTGTCCGGGACGCGAACACCGGGGAGCTGTTTTTT. It yields the protein CSVRDANTGELFF. V and J are TRBV20-1 and TRBJ2-2; D tentatively fits TRBD1 or TRBD2 (5 bases each). V was cut by 7 bases and J by 0 bases, with 9 bases left in between. The CDR3 is made up of 13 amino acids. Germline V CDR1 and CDR2: DFQATT, SNEGSKA (reference sequence).

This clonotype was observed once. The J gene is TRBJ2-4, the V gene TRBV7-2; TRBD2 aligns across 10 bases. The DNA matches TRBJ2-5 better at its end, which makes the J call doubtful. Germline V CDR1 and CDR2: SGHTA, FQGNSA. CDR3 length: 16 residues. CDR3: CASSLGGRLAGETQYF. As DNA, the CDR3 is TGTGCCAGCAGCTTAGGGGGGAGACTAGCGGGAGAGACCCAGTACTTC.

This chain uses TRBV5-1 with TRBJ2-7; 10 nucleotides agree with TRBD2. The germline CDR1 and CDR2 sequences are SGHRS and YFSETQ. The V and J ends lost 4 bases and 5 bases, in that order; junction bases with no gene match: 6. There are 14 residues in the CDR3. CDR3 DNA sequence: TGCGCCAGCAGCGCACTAGCGGGGCGGGACGAGCAGTACTTC. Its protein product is CASSALAGRDEQYF.

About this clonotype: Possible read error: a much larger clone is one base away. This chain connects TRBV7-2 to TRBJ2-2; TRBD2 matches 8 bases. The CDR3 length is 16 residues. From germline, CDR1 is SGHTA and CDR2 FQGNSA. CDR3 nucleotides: TGTGCCAGCATCTCCCCCGGGACTAGGCGGGCCGGGGAGCTGCTTTTT. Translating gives CASISPGTRRAGELLF.

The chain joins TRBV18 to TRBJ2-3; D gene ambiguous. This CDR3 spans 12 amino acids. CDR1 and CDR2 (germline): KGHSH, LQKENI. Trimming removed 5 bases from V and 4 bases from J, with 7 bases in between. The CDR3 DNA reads TGTGCCAGCTCATCGGCATCAGATACGCAGTATTTT. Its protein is CASSSASDTQYF.

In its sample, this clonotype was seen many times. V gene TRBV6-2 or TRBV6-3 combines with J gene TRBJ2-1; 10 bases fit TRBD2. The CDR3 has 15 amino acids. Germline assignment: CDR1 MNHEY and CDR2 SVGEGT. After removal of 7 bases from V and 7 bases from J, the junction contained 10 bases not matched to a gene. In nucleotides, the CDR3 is TGTGCCAGCACCAACTTAGCGGGAGGTAGGAATGAGCAGTTCTTC. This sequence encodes CASTNLAGGRNEQFF.

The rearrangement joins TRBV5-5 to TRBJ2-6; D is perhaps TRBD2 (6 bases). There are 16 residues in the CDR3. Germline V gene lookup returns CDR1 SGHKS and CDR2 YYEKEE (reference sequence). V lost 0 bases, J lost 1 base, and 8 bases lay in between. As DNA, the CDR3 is TGTGCCAGCAGCTTGGCCCGGGGGTCTGGGGCCAACGTCCTGACTTTC. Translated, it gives CASSLARGSGANVLTF.

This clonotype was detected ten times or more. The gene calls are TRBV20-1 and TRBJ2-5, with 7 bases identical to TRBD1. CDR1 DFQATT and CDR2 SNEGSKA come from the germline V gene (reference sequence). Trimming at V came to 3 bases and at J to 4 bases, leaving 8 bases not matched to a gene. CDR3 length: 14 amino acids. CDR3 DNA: TGCAGTGCTAGGGGGACAGTTCGGGCAGAGACCCAGTACTTC. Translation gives CSARGTVRAETQYF.

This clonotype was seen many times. The CDR3, as DNA: TGTGCCAGCAGTTTTGGGGGCAGGAAGGTTACCGGGGAGCTGTTTTTT. Residues: CASSFGGRKVTGELFF. The chain recombines TRBV27 with TRBJ2-2, with D tentatively TRBD1 (6 bases). Looked up from germline, CDR1 is MNHEY and CDR2 is SMNVEV (reference sequence). Trimming pared 3 bases from V and 5 bases from J, leaving 16 bases between. The CDR3 is 16 amino acids.

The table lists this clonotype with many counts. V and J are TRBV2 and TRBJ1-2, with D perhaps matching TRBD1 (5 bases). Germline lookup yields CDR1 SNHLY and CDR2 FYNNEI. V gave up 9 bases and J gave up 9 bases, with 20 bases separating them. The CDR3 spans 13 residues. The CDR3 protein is CASQQASAGSYTF. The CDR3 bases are TGTGCCAGTCAACAGGCATCCGCTGGGAGCTACACCTTC.

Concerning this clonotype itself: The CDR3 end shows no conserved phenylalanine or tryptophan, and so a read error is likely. For the CDR3, the DNA is TGTGCCAGCAGCCTGTTGGTGACAACCACTGAAGCTTTCATT. Translated: CASSLLVTTTEAFI. This rearrangement joins TRBV14 to TRBJ1-1; no definite D call. The length of the CDR3 is 14 residues. Germline CDR1 and CDR2: SGHDN and FVKESK. V lost 4 bases, J lost 4 bases, and 13 bases lay in between.

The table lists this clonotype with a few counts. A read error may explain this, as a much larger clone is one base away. The CDR3 DNA reads TGTGCCAGCAGTTTCGTCGCAGATGAGCAGTACTTC. Protein: CASSFVADEQYF. V usage is TRBV28 and J usage is TRBJ2-7; D remains ambiguous. This CDR3 comprises 12 residues. In germline, CDR1 is MDHEN, CDR2 SYDVKM. Trimming left V 3 bases short and J 7 bases short, with 10 bases between.